Presented here are 23 T cell receptor beta chains from one specimen sequenced in a study of blood T cell repertoires in COVID-19. Profiling relied on immunoSEQ multiplex PCR, and the TCRdb table lists in-frame clones only, not all of them. The sample shows 130,000 to 150,000 clones, 84% of them seen only once. Sequencing was done on a sample of peripheral blood. The receptors shown here come from a human donor in a cohort sampled during active COVID-19.

The chain joins TRBV24-1 to TRBJ2-5; no reliable D call. The length of the CDR3 is 15 residues. Germline V lookup: CDR1 KGHDR, CDR2 SFDVKD. Trimming shortened V by 3 bases and J by 2 bases, and 12 bases separated the two germline ends. CDR3 amino acids: CATSDLRGIQETQYF. The CDR3 DNA follows: TGTGCCACCAGTGATCTGAGAGGAATTCAAGAGACCCAGTACTTC.

This chain links TRBV3-1 (or the pseudogene TRBV3-2) with TRBJ2-2; 9 bases map to TRBD2. V shed 1 base, J shed 1 base, and the junction held 7 bases outside the gene matches. Looked up from germline, CDR1 is LGHDT and CDR2 is YNNKEL (reference sequence). CDR3 length: 18 residues. This chain's CDR3 is CASSQVPLAGRNTGELFF. The CDR3 nucleotides read TGTGCCAGCAGCCAAGTCCCGCTAGCGGGGAGGAACACCGGGGAGCTGTTTTTT.

This chain links TRBV4-3 with TRBJ1-2, with D tentatively TRBD1 (5 bases). V was cut by 1 base and J by 0 bases, with 21 bases left in between. Germline V gene lookup returns CDR1 LGHNA and CDR2 YSLEER. This CDR3 is built from 19 residues. CDR3 sequence: CASSQAPSSFGGPNYGYTF. The CDR3 DNA sequence: TGCGCCAGCAGCCAAGCCCCAAGCTCATTCGGGGGACCTAACTATGGCTACACCTTC.

The chain links TRBV4-1 to TRBJ2-3; 10 positions agree with TRBD2. Trimming cost V 4 bases and J 4 bases; bases outside gene matches: 8. The V gene's germline CDR1 is MGHRA and CDR2 YSYEKL. CDR3 length: 16 residues. CDR3 loop: CASSLQRGGVADTQYF. CDR3 sequence (DNA): TGCGCCAGCAGCCTCCAGCGGGGGGGCGTAGCAGATACGCAGTATTTT.

The chain is built from TRBV4-2 and TRBJ2-4; D is possibly TRBD2 (7 bases). V was pared by 4 bases and J by 9 bases, with 16 bases between. The CDR3 has 14 amino acids. Germline V lookup: CDR1 LGHNA, CDR2 YNFKEQ. The CDR3 reads CASSPQGRGSIQYF. The CDR3 nucleotides read TGTGCCAGCAGCCCTCAGGGGCGGGGGAGCATTCAGTACTTC.

The chain links TRBV12-3 or TRBV12-4 to TRBJ2-1, with TRBD1 matching over 8 bases. The CDR3 loop spans 13 amino acids. Trimming removed 5 bases from V and 8 bases from J; junction bases left unmatched: 5. The CDR3 DNA follows: TGTGCCAGCAGTCCGACAGGGGCGTATGAGCAGTTCTTC. As protein: CASSPTGAYEQFF.

This chain connects TRBV19 to TRBJ1-1, with a weak D call TRBD1 (5 bases). Trimming took 7 bases from V and 2 from J, leaving 11 bases between them. This CDR3 has 13 amino acids. Germline lookup yields CDR1 LNHDA and CDR2 SQIVND (reference sequence). CDR3 amino acids: CASKGRVNTEAFF. The CDR3 DNA follows: TGTGCCAGTAAAGGCAGGGTAAACACTGAAGCTTTCTTT.

The chain uses TRBV11-2 and TRBJ2-1; 7 bases are shared with TRBD2. V was pared by 4 bases and J by 5 bases, with 8 bases of the junction left unmatched. Germline V CDR1 and CDR2: SGHAT, FQNNGV. CDR3 size: 15 residues. The CDR3 spells CASSSGRGRNNEQFF. The CDR3 DNA reads as TGTGCCAGCAGCTCCGGGCGGGGGAGGAACAATGAGCAGTTCTTC.

The chain joins TRBV18 to TRBJ2-5, with D maybe TRBD2 (5 bases). In germline, CDR1 is KGHSH, CDR2 LQKENI. Deletions cut 0 bases from V and 5 bases from J, with 7 bases between. The CDR3 has 13 amino acids. The CDR3 is CASSPPEEETQYF. Here the CDR3 DNA reads TGTGCCAGCTCACCACCGGAGGAGGAGACCCAGTACTTC. The full variable domain, in which reference TRBV18 and TRBJ2-5 provide the parts outside the CDR3, is NAGVMQNPRHLVRRRGQEARLRCSPMKGHSHVYWYRQLPEEGLKFMVYLQKENIIDESGMPKERFSAEFPKEGPSILRIQQVVRGDSAAYFCASSPPEEETQYFGPGTRLLVL.

This clone was recorded once. The rearrangement joins TRBV27 to TRBJ2-1; 13 bases match TRBD2. Germline trimming cut 3 bases from V and 8 bases from J; bases unmatched to any gene: 10. The CDR3 runs to 17 residues. CDR1 MNHEY and CDR2 SMNVEV come from the germline V gene (reference sequence). The CDR3 coding sequence is TGTGCCAGCAGTTTCCAGGGACTAGCGGGGAATATTGATGAGCAGTTCTTC. This codes for CASSFQGLAGNIDEQFF.

This chain joins TRBV7-2 and TRBJ2-3; 9 bases line up with TRBD2. V gave up 4 bases and J gave up 0 bases; unmatched junction bases: 8. Germline lookup yields CDR1 SGHTA and CDR2 FQGNSA. The CDR3 spans 17 residues. CDR3 DNA: TGTGCCAGCAGCTCGGGACTAGCAGCGCTTAGCACAGATACGCAGTATTTT. Protein sequence: CASSSGLAALSTDTQYF.

This chain joins TRBV4-1 and TRBJ2-5; maybe TRBD1 (5 bases). The V gene's germline CDR1 is MGHRA and CDR2 YSYEKL. CDR3 length: 18 residues. Trimming took 5 bases from V and 3 from J, leaving 25 bases between them. In DNA, the CDR3 is TGCGCCAGCAGCGCCTATAACAAGGGGCTCCCCTCGGAAGAGACCCAGTACTTC. Translating it yields CASSAYNKGLPSEETQYF.

V gene TRBV4-3 combines with J gene TRBJ2-3, with D tentatively TRBD2 (7 bases). Trimming took 0 bases from V and 4 from J, leaving 29 bases between them. CDR1 is LGHNA and CDR2 is YSLEER in the germline V gene. The CDR3 consists of 21 residues. The CDR3 DNA reads as TGCGCCAGCAGCCAAGAGATACCGGTTTTAGGGGGGGCCAATTCGGCAGATACGCAGTATTTT. Translation gives CASSQEIPVLGGANSADTQYF.

The rearrangement links TRBV27 to TRBJ1-6; D perhaps matches TRBD1 (6 bases). The CDR3 covers 17 residues. Germline loops: CDR1 MNHEY, CDR2 SMNVEV (reference sequence). V was cut by 3 bases and J by 7 bases, with 19 bases left in between. CDR3 sequence: CASSFFPEGGSNSPLHF. CDR3 bases: TGTGCCAGCAGTTTTTTCCCAGAGGGGGGGTCAAATTCACCCCTCCACTTT.

The chain carries TRBV10-3 and TRBJ2-5, with D tentatively TRBD1 (5 bases). CDR1 and CDR2 (germline): ENHRY, SYGVKD. This CDR3 has 16 amino acids. Trimming shortened V by 3 bases and J by 3 bases, and 17 bases separated the two germline ends. The CDR3 region is CAISERGLNFEETQYF. As DNA, the CDR3 is TGTGCCATCAGTGAAAGGGGTCTGAACTTTGAAGAGACCCAGTACTTC.

The rearrangement joins TRBV5-4 to TRBJ1-6; perhaps TRBD1 as D (5 bases). Trimming took off 1 base at V and 13 bases at J, with 9 bases between the two ends. This CDR3 region has 12 residues. Germline lookup yields CDR1 SGHNT and CDR2 YYREEE (reference sequence). CDR3 sequence: CASSLPGLPLHF. The CDR3 coding sequence is TGTGCCAGCAGCTTGCCAGGGCTGCCCCTCCACTTT.

This chain links TRBV6-5 with TRBJ1-5; no firm D call. Trimming removed 6 bases at V and 0 bases at J, with 12 bases between. Per germline, CDR1 MNHEY and CDR2 SVGAGI. The CDR3 is 15 residues long. The CDR3 is CASSAGSYSNQPQHF. The CDR3 DNA is TGTGCCAGCAGCGCGGGGTCTTATAGCAATCAGCCCCAGCATTTT.

The J gene is TRBJ2-1, the V gene TRBV2, with 7 bases lining up with TRBD1. In germline, CDR1 is SNHLY, CDR2 FYNNEI. The CDR3 runs to 13 residues. V was clipped by 6 bases and J by 4 bases; unmatched bases: 3. The CDR3 loop is CASRGQRYNEQFF. The CDR3 DNA reads TGTGCCAGCAGGGGACAGCGTTACAATGAGCAGTTCTTC.

This chain connects TRBV11-2 to TRBJ2-7; 12 bases match TRBD2. With V trimmed by 5 bases and J by 3 bases, 5 bases remained unmatched. The CDR3 length is 15 residues. The germline V gene encodes CDR1 SGHAT and CDR2 FQNNGV. The CDR3 DNA reads TGTGCCAGCAGCCTGACTAGCGGGGGATTCTACGAGCAGTACTTC. Its protein is CASSLTSGGFYEQYF.

The chain couples TRBV6-5 to TRBJ2-2; TRBD2 agrees at 7 bases. This CDR3 contains 13 residues. Germline V gene data show CDR1 as MNHEY and CDR2 as SVGAGI. V lost 8 bases to trimming and J lost 7 bases; unmatched junction nucleotides: 7. CDR3: CASGGVHGGELFF. CDR3 bases: TGTGCCAGCGGGGGGGTCCATGGCGGGGAGCTGTTTTTT.

V and J are TRBV11-3 and TRBJ2-7; no firm D call. The CDR3 runs 13 residues. Germline-derived CDR1 and CDR2 are SGHNT and YENEEA. Trimming left V 5 bases short and J 7 bases short, with 15 bases between. CDR3 coding DNA: TGTGCCAGCAGCAAAGATCCCTCGAGTGAGCAGTACTTC. Translating gives CASSKDPSSEQYF.

This clone was seen only once. The V gene is TRBV6-2 or TRBV6-3, the J gene TRBJ2-5, with a possible D match to TRBD2 (5 bases). Germline V lookup: CDR1 MNHEY, CDR2 SVGEGT. V lost 6 bases and J lost 5, with 16 bases in between. The CDR3 consists of 14 residues. DNA for the CDR3: TGTGCCAGCAGCCCTTTTACTAGGGCGGAGACCCAGTACTTC. Translated: CASSPFTRAETQYF.

CDR3 region: CASSRQGAIEAFF. CDR3 DNA sequence: TGTGCCAGCAGTCGACAGGGGGCGATTGAAGCTTTCTTT. V and J are TRBV12-3 or TRBV12-4 and TRBJ1-1; 10 bases are shared with TRBD1. Trimming took 5 bases from V and 7 from J; bases not matched to a gene: 4. The length of the CDR3 is 13 residues.